This T cell receptor (beta chain) is from a study of regulatory T cells in long-lasting Graves disease. General study results and limits: Thyroid tissue was not studied; only peripheral blood was. TRBV28, TRBJ1-2 and TRBJ2-5 were segments that persistent disease favored. Limited sample numbers may have lowered accuracy.

TCR beta libraries were built with iRepertoire HTBI primers and Arm-PCR of CDR3 regions. A single record per CDR3 protein comes from TCRdb applying MiXCR to the multiplex PCR reads. The table records roughly 420,000 distinct CDR3 sequences, about 14% of them present only once. V dropped 7 bases and J dropped 0; count of bases not matched to a gene: 6. Germline values: CDR1 SQVTM, CDR2 ANQGSEA. This CDR3 spans 14 amino acids. Time point meaning: newly diagnosed GD, antithyroid drugs for less than 3 months. PBMCs provided the RNA from which the TCR library was made. This clonotype was found a few times. No antigen is known for it. The same data also contributed to another study, on T cells in Graves' hyperthyroidism and ophthalmopathy. That paper notes: For the diagnoses, clinical symptoms, serum thyroxine and TRAb, thyroid ultrasound and orbital computed tomography were used.

This material consisted of peripheral blood mononuclear cells (PBMCs), taken at new diagnosis, from a patient treated with antithyroid drugs. The source is a woman aged 45-59 years with Graves disease. The V and J genes are TRBV29-1 and TRBJ2-7, with 10 nucleotides matching TRBD1. The CDR3 reads CSAGTGVSSYEQYF. In DNA form, the CDR3 reads TGCAGCGCCGGGACAGGGGTGAGCTCCTACGAGCAGTACTTC.